One and the same sample provided the 13 T cell receptor beta chains below, sequenced in a study of vaccination effects on CD4 cells after COVID-19. These receptors' antigens are unknown. Assay used: immunoSEQ multiplex PCR; TCRdb lists only in-frame clones, some missing. In the table there are around 60,000 clones, about 80% of which are singletons. Having been cultured for about 10 days, the cells underwent CD4+ T cell isolation. This specimen was CD4+ T cells from PBMCs cultured without peptide, taken before COVID-19 vaccination. The receptors come from a human donor who received a COVID-19 vaccine.

This chain connects TRBV29-1 to TRBJ2-5; D uncertain. Deletions cut 3 bases from V and 1 base from J, with 6 bases between. The CDR3 spans 12 residues. The germline V gene has CDR1 SQVTM and CDR2 ANQGSEA. CDR3 in amino acids: CSVDGSQETQYF. DNA for the CDR3: TGCAGCGTTGATGGCAGCCAAGAGACCCAGTACTTC.

The J gene is TRBJ1-4, the V gene TRBV28; D remains unclear. The V gene's germline CDR1 is MDHEN and CDR2 SYDVKM. Trimming took off 8 bases at V and 4 bases at J, with 11 bases between the two ends. The CDR3 has 13 residues. CDR3 DNA: TGTGCCAGCCTGGACTGGTTTAATGAAAAACTGTTTTTT. Translating it yields CASLDWFNEKLFF.

This clone was counted between two and nine times. The chain couples TRBV5-3 to TRBJ2-7; D is ambiguous. TRBV5-3 belongs to the ORF category, with a function that is uncertain. The V end was cut by 6 bases, the J end by 5 bases, with 15 bases between. This CDR3 spans 13 amino acids. The CDR3 coding sequence is TGTGCCAGAATCACGGACGCAGAGCACGAGCAGTACGTC. Translated, it gives CARITDAEHEQYV.

The chain joins TRBV7-8 to TRBJ2-5; 8 bases agree with TRBD2. V dropped 5 bases and J dropped 4; count of bases not matched to a gene: 12. This CDR3 has 16 amino acids. The V gene's germline CDR1 is SGHVS and CDR2 FQNEAQ. In DNA, the CDR3 is TGTGCCAGCAGCATTACCGGGACTAGATTTGGAGAGACCCAGTACTTC. Translated, it gives CASSITGTRFGETQYF.

This chain joins TRBV11-1 and TRBJ2-1; D is undetermined. CDR3 size: 15 residues. From germline, CDR1 is SGHAT and CDR2 FQDESV (reference sequence). V was cut by 0 bases and J by 5 bases, with 11 bases left in between. The CDR3 sequence: CASSLAVTVNNEQFF. The CDR3 coding sequence is TGTGCCAGCAGCTTAGCGGTCACAGTTAACAATGAGCAGTTCTTC.

The chain uses TRBV7-9 and TRBJ1-4, with D unclear. The CDR3 is made up of 15 amino acids. Germline CDR1 is SEHNR and CDR2 is FQNEAQ (reference sequence). Deletions cut 4 bases from V and 0 bases from J, with 9 bases between. The CDR3 protein is CASSYPASTNEKLFF. Written as DNA, the CDR3 is TGTGCCAGCAGCTACCCGGCATCAACTAATGAAAAACTGTTTTTT.

The chain couples TRBV6-2 or TRBV6-3 to TRBJ2-7, with 7 bases fitting TRBD2. Losses at the gene ends were 2 bases for V and 1 base for J; bases not matched to a gene: 5. CDR3 size: 15 residues. CDR1 and CDR2 (germline): MNHEY, SVGEGT. The CDR3 reads CASSYERGGSYEQYV. The CDR3 region has the DNA TGTGCCAGCAGTTACGAGCGGGGCGGTTCCTACGAGCAGTACGTC.

This clone was picked up one time. The chain is built from TRBV9 and TRBJ1-5, with a weak D call TRBD1 (5 bases). From germline, CDR1 is SGDLS and CDR2 YYNGEE. V was clipped by 0 bases and J by 4 bases, with 8 bases between them. CDR3 length equals 14 residues. The CDR3 spells CASSVGWGNQPQHF. The CDR3 nucleotides are TGTGCCAGCAGCGTAGGATGGGGGAATCAGCCCCAGCATTTT. The entire variable domain, with the rest obtained from reference TRBV9 and TRBJ1-5, is as follows: DSGVTQTPKHLITATGQRVTLRCSPRSGDLSVYWYQQSLDQGLQFLIQYYNGEERAKGNILERFSAQQFPDLHSELNLSSLELGDSALYFCASSVGWGNQPQHFGDGTRLSIL.

The chain joins TRBV12-1 to TRBJ2-7; no DNA check was done on the table's D call, TRBD2. TRBV12-1 is a known pseudogene. The CDR3 length is 17 residues. The CDR3 DNA follows: TGTGCCAGCAGCTCCCACGGACTAGAGTCCGTCCCTCACGAGCAGTACGTC. It codes for CASSSHGLESVPHEQYV.

This rearrangement joins TRBV19 to TRBJ1-2; 8 bases are shared with TRBD1. This CDR3 comprises 14 residues. The V segment lost 7 bases and the J segment 4 bases; nucleotides outside the gene matches: 8. Per germline, CDR1 LNHDA and CDR2 SQIVND (reference sequence). Written as DNA, the CDR3 is TGTGCCAGTACCCCCGCGACAGGGGCCTATGGCTACACCTTC. Protein sequence: CASTPATGAYGYTF.

The rearrangement links TRBV6-2 or TRBV6-3 to TRBJ1-5; 7 nucleotides line up with TRBD1. Germline V gives CDR1 MNHEY, CDR2 SVGEGT. J was trimmed by 0 bases and V by 2 bases; bases with no gene match: 1. The CDR3 sequence is 15 residues long. CDR3 in amino acids: CASSYGTVSNQPQHF. The CDR3 DNA reads TGTGCCAGCAGTTACGGGACAGTTAGCAATCAGCCCCAGCATTTT.

The CDR3 nucleotides read TGCGCCAGCAGCTTGGGAGGCAGCGGGTCTGGAAACACCATATATTTT. Its translation is CASSLGGSGSGNTIYF. The chain recombines TRBV5-1 with TRBJ1-3; unclear D gene. CDR1 SGHRS and CDR2 YFSETQ come from the germline V gene. The CDR3 sequence is 16 residues long. Trimming pared 0 bases from V and 1 base from J, leaving 11 bases between. The full variable domain, with the rest looked up from reference TRBV5-1 and TRBJ1-3, is KAGVTQTPRYLIKTRGQQVTLSCSPISGHRSVSWYQQTPGQGLQFLFEYFSETQRNKGNFPGRFSGRQFSNSRSEMNVSTLELGDSALYLCASSLGGSGSGNTIYFGEGSWLTVV.

The CDR3 is CASSARAGWVETQYF. CDR3 bases: TGTGCCAGCAGCGCCAGGGCGGGGTGGGTAGAGACCCAGTACTTC. V and J are TRBV7-2 and TRBJ2-5, with a tentative D call TRBD2 (6 bases). Trimming stripped 5 bases from V and 4 bases from J, with 17 bases between. Germline CDR1 SGHTA, CDR2 FQGNSA. CDR3 size: 15 residues.